These T cell receptor beta chains were read from a single sample in a study of blood T cell repertoires in COVID-19. TCRdb's copy holds only in-frame clones and misses some; the assay was immunoSEQ multiplex PCR. The sample shows more than 300,000 clones, nearly 90% of them seen only once. The specimen was PBMCs or T cells enriched from blood (not recorded which). Every receptor here comes from a woman aged 30 to 39 who had recovered from COVID-19. Both conserved end residues are part of each CDR3. D genes are given only for firm matches. A clone size is listed for some rows: how often the clone was seen (once, few, many), or a class if it is expanded.

D	size	V	J	CDR3	DNA
TRBD1	once	TRBV13	TRBJ1-4	CASSLGGQSPLGLGEKLFF	TGTGCCAGCAGCTTAGGGGGACAGTCCCCGTTGGGCCTCGGGGAAAAACTGTTTTTT
TRBD2	NA	TRBV11-2	TRBJ2-1	CASSPGLRSDEQFF	TGTGCCAGCAGCCCGGGACTACGGTCGGATGAGCAGTTCTTC
TRBD1	NA	TRBV28	TRBJ2-7	CASSFGLVGDRFREQYF	TGTGCCAGCAGTTTCGGGCTTGTTGGGGACAGGTTTCGGGAGCAGTACTTC
TRBD1	NA	TRBV6-5	TRBJ1-2	CASSYQGGTEGYTF	TGTGCCAGCAGTTACCAGGGGGGCACGGAGGGCTACACCTTC
NA	NA	TRBV18	TRBJ2-1	CASSSNSNNEQFF	TGTGCCAGCTCATCCAACAGCAACAATGAGCAGTTCTTC
TRBD2	NA	TRBV19	TRBJ2-3	CASGAGGTDTQYF	TGTGCCAGTGGAGCGGGGGGGACAGATACGCAGTATTTT
TRBD2	NA	TRBV5-1	TRBJ2-3	CASSPGVSGRSDTQYF	TGCGCCAGCAGCCCTGGGGTTAGCGGGAGATCCGATACGCAGTATTTT
TRBD1	NA	TRBV2	TRBJ2-4	CASSHNDRGKNIQYF	TGTGCCAGCAGCCACAACGACAGGGGGAAAAACATTCAGTACTTC
NA	NA	TRBV11-3	TRBJ2-1	CASSLLRGLAPYNEQFF	TGTGCCAGCAGCCTACTTAGGGGGCTAGCGCCCTACAATGAGCAGTTCTTC
NA	NA	TRBV3-1/TRBV3-2	TRBJ2-7	CASSQLALDYEQYF	TGTGCCAGCAGCCAACTAGCATTGGACTACGAGCAGTACTTC
NA	NA	TRBV4-1	TRBJ1-6	CASSLQLFPSGSPLHF	TGCGCCAGCAGCCTTCAATTATTCCCATCAGGATCACCCCTCCACTTT
NA	NA	TRBV11-3	TRBJ2-1	CASSPRGAGNYNEQFF	TGTGCCAGCAGCCCACGGGGGGCGGGAAACTACAATGAGCAGTTCTTC
TRBD1	NA	TRBV5-4	TRBJ2-5	CASSFWRQGDETQYF	TGTGCCAGCAGCTTCTGGAGACAGGGGGACGAGACCCAGTACTTC
NA	once	TRBV13	TRBJ2-5	CASGDQETQYF	TGTGCCAGCGGAGATCAAGAGACCCAGTACTTC
NA	NA	TRBV28	TRBJ2-5	CASSLGGATGWGTQYF	TGTGCCAGCAGTTTAGGCGGGGCGACTGGCTGGGGGACCCAGTACTTC
TRBD1	NA	TRBV10-2	TRBJ2-1	CASSASGTGGYNEQFF	TGCGCCAGCAGTGCTTCCGGGACAGGGGGCTACAATGAGCAGTTCTTC
NA	few	TRBV15	TRBJ1-5	CATSRDLETRSHQPQHF	TGTGCCACCAGCAGAGATTTAGAGACACGATCCCATCAGCCCCAGCATTTT
NA	NA	TRBV13	TRBJ1-6	CASSLRSSYNSPLHF	TGTGCCAGCAGCTTGAGGAGCTCCTATAATTCACCCCTCCACTTT
NA	NA	TRBV4-3	TRBJ1-1	CASSPQGGTEAFF	TGCGCCAGCAGCCCCCAGGGTGGCACTGAAGCTTTCTTT
TRBD2	NA	TRBV5-1	TRBJ2-7	CASSRTSGVSEQYF	TGCGCCAGCAGCAGAACTAGCGGGGTTTCCGAGCAGTACTTC
NA	NA	TRBV3-1/TRBV3-2	TRBJ2-4	CASSQDHSAKNIQYF	TGTGCCAGCAGCCAAGATCACAGCGCCAAAAACATTCAGTACTTC
NA	once	TRBV14	TRBJ2-4	CASSQDYRGGDVAKNIQYF	TGTGCCAGCAGCCAAGATTATCGCGGCGGGGACGTAGCCAAAAACATTCAGTACTTC
NA	NA	TRBV5-1	TRBJ2-2	CASSLSTGNTGELFF	TGCGCCAGCAGCTTGAGTACGGGGAACACCGGGGAGCTGTTTTTT
NA	NA	TRBV5-1	TRBJ1-1	CASSWGESTEAFF	TGCGCCAGCAGCTGGGGGGAGAGCACTGAAGCTTTCTTT
NA	once	TRBV7-9	TRBJ2-2	CASSPRGISTGELFF	TGTGCCAGCAGCCCCAGGGGCATCAGCACCGGGGAGCTGTTTTTT
NA	once	TRBV7-8	TRBJ2-2	CASSLAPVANTGELFF	TGTGCCAGCAGCTTAGCCCCGGTAGCGAACACCGGGGAGCTGTTTTTT
NA	NA	TRBV7-9	TRBJ1-2	CASSLGQENYGYTF	TGTGCCAGCAGCTTAGGACAGGAGAACTATGGCTACACCTTC
TRBD1	once	TRBV3-1/TRBV3-2	TRBJ1-2	CASSQVGGGYGYTF	TGTGCCAGCAGCCAAGTAGGGGGCGGCTATGGCTACACCTTC
NA	NA	TRBV18	TRBJ2-1	CASSPEPAGLGGHNEQFF	TGTGCCAGCTCACCAGAGCCTGCGGGCCTGGGGGGGCACAATGAGCAGTTCTTC
NA	NA	TRBV7-2	TRBJ1-2	CASSYFEADYGYTF	TGTGCCAGCAGCTACTTTGAGGCTGACTATGGCTACACCTTC
NA	NA	TRBV28	TRBJ1-2	CASRDSYGYTF	TGTGCCAGCAGGGACAGCTATGGCTACACCTTC
NA	NA	TRBV5-5	TRBJ2-5	CASSLQAGNHQETQYF	TGTGCCAGCAGCTTGCAAGCGGGCAACCACCAAGAGACCCAGTACTTC
TRBD1	NA	TRBV19	TRBJ2-1	CASSIESTGGSPYNEQFF	TGTGCCAGTAGTATAGAATCGACAGGGGGTAGCCCCTACAATGAGCAGTTCTTC
TRBD1	NA	TRBV4-1	TRBJ2-1	CASSQGGMTGGSPHSRFF	TGCGCCAGCAGCCAAGGGGGAATGACAGGGGGCTCGCCGCATTCTCGGTTCTTC
NA	NA	TRBV11-2	TRBJ2-7	CASSLAVRGGLYEQYF	TGTGCCAGCAGCTTAGCAGTCCGGGGTGGATTGTACGAGCAGTACTTC
NA	NA	TRBV5-1	TRBJ1-1	CASSFDSAEAFF	TGCGCCAGCAGCTTCGACAGTGCTGAAGCTTTCTTT
TRBD1	NA	TRBV7-9	TRBJ2-2	CASGFADREAGELFF	TGTGCCAGCGGATTCGCGGACAGGGAGGCCGGGGAGCTGTTTTTT
TRBD2	NA	TRBV5-1	TRBJ2-1	CASSKGTSGSFSYNEQFF	TGCGCCAGCAGCAAAGGGACTAGCGGGAGTTTCTCCTACAATGAGCAGTTCTTC
NA	NA	TRBV4-2	TRBJ1-6	CASSQDGPGYNSPLHF	TGTGCCAGCAGCCAAGATGGGCCAGGCTATAATTCACCCCTCCACTTT
TRBD1	NA	TRBV27	TRBJ2-1	CASSFGRGQVYNEQFF	TGTGCCAGCAGTTTTGGTCGGGGACAGGTTTACAATGAGCAGTTCTTC
NA	NA	TRBV7-2	TRBJ1-4	CASSEPNLANEKLFF	TGTGCCAGCAGCGAGCCCAATCTAGCTAATGAAAAACTGTTTTTT
TRBD2	NA	TRBV9	TRBJ2-7	CASSPTRGTSGEQYF	TGTGCCAGCAGCCCAACCCGGGGGACTAGCGGCGAGCAGTACTTC
TRBD1	NA	TRBV4-3	TRBJ2-3	CASSQDHHRGSLDTQYF	TGCGCCAGCAGCCAAGATCATCACAGGGGGAGTTTAGATACGCAGTATTTT
NA	NA	TRBV14	TRBJ2-7	CASSKRTTSFSYEQYF	TGTGCCAGCAGCAAGAGGACTACCTCTTTCTCCTACGAGCAGTACTTC
TRBD2	NA	TRBV9	TRBJ2-3	CASSVERERGDTQYF	TGTGCCAGCAGCGTAGAGCGGGAGAGGGGAGATACGCAGTATTTT
NA	few	TRBV4-2	TRBJ2-7	CASSSVTGTGEQYF	TGTGCCAGCAGCTCCGTGACAGGAACGGGGGAGCAGTACTTC
NA	NA	TRBV6-6	TRBJ1-4	CASSYPGPNEKLFF	TGTGCCAGCAGTTACCCGGGTCCAAATGAAAAACTGTTTTTT